Below, 31 T cell receptor beta chains from the same sample are listed, as sequenced in a study of blood T cell repertoires in COVID-19. Libraries were prepared by immunoSEQ multiplex PCR; TCRdb keeps only in-frame clonotypes and omits some of them. The table shows 150,000 to 200,000 clones, with around nine tenths occurring only once. The sequenced sample consisted of peripheral blood. All receptors come from a man aged 18 to 29 with active or convalescent COVID-19.

This clone is categorized as medium-sized. V is TRBV10-2 and J is TRBJ2-2; D call uncertain. The CDR3 has 15 amino acids. The germline V gene has CDR1 WSHSY and CDR2 SAAADI. V was cut by 4 bases and J by 3 bases, with 12 bases left in between. CDR3 nucleotide sequence: TGCGCCAGCAGTGCAAGCACCCCGTACACCGGGGAGCTGTTTTTT. The encoded protein is CASSASTPYTGELFF.

Written as DNA, the CDR3 is TGTGCCAGCAGCGTAGAGGACAGAGATGAGCAGTTCTTC. This codes for CASSVEDRDEQFF. The chain carries TRBV9 and TRBJ2-1; TRBD1 is a possible D gene (6 bases). V was clipped by 0 bases and J by 8 bases, with 9 bases between them. The CDR3 has 13 residues. Germline V gene sequence: CDR1 SGDLS, CDR2 YYNGEE.

V usage is TRBV7-9 and J usage is TRBJ2-3; perhaps TRBD2 as D (7 bases). The CDR3 consists of 17 residues. The germline CDR1 and CDR2 sequences are SEHNR and FQNEAQ (reference sequence). With 5 bases removed from V and 4 bases from J, the gap between germline ends came to 22 bases. CDR3 sequence reads: CASSPKGGYAESDTQYF. CDR3 sequence (DNA): TGTGCCAGCAGCCCCAAGGGGGGGTATGCTGAGTCAGATACGCAGTATTTT.

This clone was seen just once. This rearrangement joins TRBV5-8 to TRBJ1-2, with a tentative D call TRBD1 (5 bases). The CDR3 has 15 residues. The germline V gene has CDR1 SGHTS and CDR2 YDEGEE. Between the trimmed V and J ends, which lost 2 bases and 7 bases, there was a span of 18 bases. CDR3 loop: CASSFKGARVGGYTF. CDR3 coding DNA: TGTGCCAGCAGCTTTAAAGGGGCCAGGGTTGGTGGCTACACCTTC.

This CDR3 is CASSHQDRGRNTEAFF. DNA of the CDR3: TGTGCCAGCAGCCATCAGGACAGGGGGCGGAACACTGAAGCTTTCTTT. This chain uses TRBV4-2 with TRBJ1-1, with 11 bases aligning to TRBD1. CDR3 size: 16 residues. Germline V CDR1 and CDR2: LGHNA, YNFKEQ. V gave up 3 bases and J gave up 1 base; unmatched junction bases: 4.

The chain links TRBV29-1 to TRBJ2-7, with 7 positions matching TRBD1. The germline gives CDR1 SQVTM, CDR2 ANQGSEA. Losses at the gene ends were 6 bases for V and 4 bases for J; bases not matched to a gene: 6. CDR3 length: 12 amino acids. The CDR3 DNA reads as TGCAGCGTGGTGATGGGACAGTACGAGCAGTACTTC. It encodes CSVVMGQYEQYF.

The rearrangement joins TRBV13 to TRBJ2-1; possibly TRBD2 for D (7 bases). The germline V gene encodes CDR1 PRHDT and CDR2 FYEKMQ (reference sequence). V gave up 5 bases and J gave up 4 bases, with 18 bases separating them. The CDR3 spans 16 residues. The CDR3 bases are TGTGCCAGCAGCGGGGGAGGGGGACCCTCTTACAATGAGCAGTTCTTC. Encoded protein: CASSGGGGPSYNEQFF.

This chain connects TRBV7-2 to TRBJ1-1; a weak D match, TRBD1 (6 bases). The CDR3 contains 14 residues. The germline V and J ends were trimmed by 3 bases and 4 bases, with 12 bases remaining between them. Per the germline V gene, CDR1 is SGHTA and CDR2 is FQGNSA. The CDR3 loop reads CASSLQGSATEAFF. CDR3 nucleotides: TGTGCCAGCAGCTTGCAGGGGTCGGCCACTGAAGCTTTCTTT.

This chain's CDR3 is CASSPSILNPQPQHF. CDR3 bases: TGTGCCAGCTCACCGTCCATACTTAACCCCCAGCCCCAGCATTTT. V gene TRBV18 combines with J gene TRBJ1-5; no firm D call. This CDR3 spans 15 amino acids. Trimming shortened V by 3 bases and J by 7 bases, and 16 bases separated the two germline ends. Germline V gene lookup returns CDR1 KGHSH and CDR2 LQKENI.

The rearrangement links TRBV18 to TRBJ2-3; 11 bases fit TRBD2. The V gene end was trimmed by 2 bases and the J gene end by 5 bases; junction bases not matched to a gene: 9. CDR1 is KGHSH and CDR2 is LQKENI in the germline V gene. The length of the CDR3 is 17 residues. CDR3 sequence: CASSPGVAGGPGDTQYF. CDR3 sequence (DNA): TGTGCCAGCTCACCAGGTGTAGCGGGGGGGCCCGGAGATACGCAGTATTTT.

The rearrangement links TRBV29-1 to TRBJ1-4; TRBD1 matches 7 bases. V lost 5 bases, J lost 5 bases, and 5 bases stayed unmatched. The CDR3 extends over 13 amino acids. Germline values: CDR1 SQVTM, CDR2 ANQGSEA. CDR3 amino acids: CSVTGQINEKLFF. The CDR3, as DNA: TGCAGCGTTACGGGACAGATAAATGAAAAACTGTTTTTT.

This sequence joins TRBV4-2 and TRBJ1-4; no firm D call. Germline CDR1 is LGHNA and CDR2 is YNFKEQ. CDR3 length: 16 amino acids. Trimming cost V 5 bases and J 5 bases, with 18 bases left between them. Here the CDR3 DNA reads TGTGCCAGCAGCAAGGAGTTCGGCCGAAGAAATGAAAAACTGTTTTTT. Translating gives CASSKEFGRRNEKLFF.

The chain has TRBV5-1 and TRBJ2-3; D perhaps matches TRBD2 (5 bases). The CDR3 loop spans 13 amino acids. Trimming removed 4 bases from V and 4 bases from J, with 10 bases in between. Germline values: CDR1 SGHRS, CDR2 YFSETQ. The CDR3 reads CASSNGGADTQYF. CDR3 in DNA: TGCGCCAGCAGCAACGGAGGTGCAGATACGCAGTATTTT.

The chain recombines TRBV18 with TRBJ2-5; TRBD2 matches 14 bases. This CDR3 comprises 17 residues. V trimming: 4 bases; J trimming: 5 bases; junction bases outside the gene matches: 9. Germline V gene lookup returns CDR1 KGHSH and CDR2 LQKENI. The CDR3 reads CASSLRLAGGPQETQYF. The CDR3 nucleotides are TGTGCCAGCTCACTGCGACTAGCGGGGGGGCCTCAGGAGACCCAGTACTTC.

The chain couples TRBV3-1 (or the pseudogene TRBV3-2) to TRBJ2-1, with 10 bases aligning to TRBD2. Germline V gives CDR1 LGHDT, CDR2 YNNKEL (reference sequence). The trim removed 0 bases at V and 9 bases at J, leaving 5 bases unmatched. This CDR3 comprises 15 residues. CDR3 amino acids: CASSQEGTSVGEQFF. The CDR3, as DNA: TGTGCCAGCAGCCAAGAGGGGACTAGCGTCGGTGAGCAGTTCTTC.

The rearrangement links TRBV5-6 to TRBJ2-1; 8 bases are a match to TRBD2. The CDR3 runs 16 residues. After removal of 4 bases from V and 1 base from J, the junction contained 7 bases not matched to a gene. From germline, CDR1 is SGHDT and CDR2 YYEEEE. This CDR3 reads CASSRPTSGSYNEQFF. In DNA form, the CDR3 reads TGTGCCAGCAGCCGCCCTACTAGCGGTTCCTACAATGAGCAGTTCTTC. The whole variable domain, filled in from reference TRBV5-6 and TRBJ2-1, reads DAGVTQSPTHLIKTRGQQVTLRCSPKSGHDTVSWYQQALGQGPQFIFQYYEEEERQRGNFPDRFSGHQFPNYSSELNVNALLLGDSALYLCASSRPTSGSYNEQFFGPGTRLTVL.

The chain links TRBV10-3 to TRBJ2-7, with 7 nucleotides matching TRBD1. Per germline, CDR1 ENHRY and CDR2 SYGVKD. This CDR3 has 14 amino acids. The trim removed 7 bases at V and 2 bases at J, leaving 8 bases unmatched. The CDR3 here is CAINYRGPAYEQYF. CDR3 nucleotides: TGTGCCATCAATTACAGGGGTCCCGCCTACGAGCAGTACTTC.

The V and J genes are TRBV6-6 and TRBJ2-3; 7 nucleotides agree with TRBD2. The CDR3 spans 15 residues. V lost 2 bases to trimming and J lost 2 bases; unmatched junction nucleotides: 4. Per the germline V gene, CDR1 is MNHNY and CDR2 is SVGAGI (reference sequence). The CDR3 bases are TGTGCCAGCAGTTACGGGCTAGCGGTCACAGATACGCAGTATTTT. Translated, it gives CASSYGLAVTDTQYF.

The chain uses TRBV9 and TRBJ2-1; the D gene is possibly TRBD2 (5 bases). This CDR3 region has 18 residues. Trimming shortened V by 4 bases and J by 0 bases, and 20 bases separated the two germline ends. Germline CDR1 is SGDLS and CDR2 is YYNGEE. CDR3: CASSLNPNEGSSYNEQFF. As DNA, the CDR3 is TGTGCCAGCAGCCTCAACCCGAATGAAGGGAGCTCCTACAATGAGCAGTTCTTC.

The V gene is TRBV11-3, the J gene TRBJ2-1; TRBD1 might be the D (6 bases). The V gene's germline CDR1 is SGHNT and CDR2 YENEEA. There are 14 residues in the CDR3. Trimming removed 5 bases at V and 3 bases at J, with 11 bases between. CDR3 bases: TGTGCCAGCAGCCCGCGGACAGACTACAATGAGCAGTTCTTC. This sequence encodes CASSPRTDYNEQFF.

The genes are TRBV11-3 and TRBJ1-2; D might be TRBD1 (6 bases). The germline gives CDR1 SGHNT, CDR2 YENEEA. CDR3 length equals 13 residues. V was trimmed by 3 bases and J by 4 bases, leaving 9 bases between them. CDR3 protein: CASSLAGVYGYTF. CDR3 bases: TGTGCCAGCAGCTTGGCAGGGGTCTATGGCTACACCTTC.

The V call is TRBV6-5, the J call TRBJ2-2, with a possible D match to TRBD2 (5 bases). V was cut by 7 bases and J by 6 bases, with 15 bases left in between. The CDR3 contains 14 residues. Germline V gives CDR1 MNHEY, CDR2 SVGAGI. CDR3 DNA sequence: TGTGCCAGCAATCCTGAGGGATGGTCCGGGGAGCTGTTTTTT. Protein sequence: CASNPEGWSGELFF.

This clone came up once. The rearrangement joins TRBV5-6 to TRBJ1-1; D is possibly TRBD1 (6 bases). The CDR3 covers 14 residues. Trimming pared 4 bases from V and 0 bases from J, leaving 10 bases between. Germline-derived CDR1 and CDR2 are SGHDT and YYEEEE. CDR3 DNA: TGTGCCAGCAGCAAGGGACATGTGAACACTGAAGCTTTCTTT. Translating it yields CASSKGHVNTEAFF.

The V and J genes are TRBV7-2 and TRBJ1-1; possible D gene TRBD1, 5 bases. The CDR3 is made up of 15 amino acids. Germline assignment: CDR1 SGHTA and CDR2 FQGNSA. V lost 4 bases and J lost 5, with 17 bases in between. CDR3: CASSSPGFPRTEAFF. The CDR3 coding sequence is TGTGCCAGCAGCTCTCCAGGGTTCCCGAGGACTGAAGCTTTCTTT. The complete variable domain, with remaining parts taken from reference TRBV7-2 and TRBJ1-1, reads GAGVSQSPSNKVTEKGKDVELRCDPISGHTALYWYRQSLGQGLEFLIYFQGNSAPDKSGLPSDRFSAERTGGSVSTLTIQRTQQEDSAVYLCASSSPGFPRTEAFFGQGTRLTVV.

This clone was counted a single time. The chain combines TRBV7-9 with TRBJ1-1; D may be TRBD1 (5 bases). The CDR3 is 13 amino acids. Trimming cost V 8 bases and J 4 bases, with 14 bases left between them. CDR1 and CDR2 (germline): SEHNR, FQNEAQ (reference sequence). CDR3 region: CASGGLRGTEAFF. The CDR3 DNA reads TGTGCCAGCGGGGGGTTAAGGGGCACTGAAGCTTTCTTT.

The chain uses TRBV27 and TRBJ1-1, with TRBD1 identical over 7 bases. The germline gives CDR1 MNHEY, CDR2 SMNVEV (reference sequence). The length of the CDR3 is 15 residues. The V gene end was trimmed by 3 bases and the J gene end by 7 bases; junction bases not matched to a gene: 11. CDR3 protein: CASSFRGPRHLEAFF. The CDR3 DNA reads TGTGCCAGCAGTTTTAGGGGGCCCCGCCATCTTGAAGCTTTCTTT.

V gene TRBV6-5 combines with J gene TRBJ2-7; 10 bases align to TRBD1. The CDR3 is 15 amino acids. Germline V gene data show CDR1 as MNHEY and CDR2 as SVGAGI. The V gene end was trimmed by 6 bases and the J gene end by 6 bases; junction bases not matched to a gene: 11. Here the CDR3 reads CASSVWDRGSSEQYF. The CDR3 coding sequence is TGTGCCAGCAGCGTATGGGACAGGGGTTCTAGCGAGCAGTACTTC.

CDR3 amino acids: CAWEPEGRNYEQYF. The CDR3 nucleotides read TGTGCCTGGGAGCCCGAGGGCAGAAACTACGAGCAGTACTTC. The chain employs TRBV30 and TRBJ2-7; tentative D call: TRBD2 (5 bases). The CDR3 spans 14 residues. Germline lookup yields CDR1 GTSNPN and CDR2 SVGIG (reference sequence). Between the trimmed V and J ends, which lost 5 bases and 3 bases, there was a span of 17 bases. The variable domain in full, with the rest retrieved from reference TRBV30 and TRBJ2-7, is SQTIHQWPATLVQPVGSPLSLECTVEGTSNPNLYWYRQAAGRGLQLLFYSVGIGQISSEVPQNLSASRPQDRQFILSSKKLLLSDSGFYLCAWEPEGRNYEQYFGPGTRLTVT.

The chain joins TRBV27 to TRBJ1-1; 8 bases agree with TRBD1. The V segment lost 5 bases and the J segment 6 bases; nucleotides outside the gene matches: 5. The CDR3 consists of 13 residues. Looked up from germline, CDR1 is MNHEY and CDR2 is SMNVEV (reference sequence). The CDR3 DNA sequence: TGTGCCAGCAGTCTAGGACAGGGCTCTGAAGCTTTCTTT. It specifies CASSLGQGSEAFF.

J is TRBJ1-4 and V is TRBV5-6, with D possibly matching TRBD1 (5 bases). This CDR3 has 14 amino acids. Germline-derived CDR1 and CDR2 are SGHDT and YYEEEE. V dropped 2 bases and J dropped 8 bases, with 13 bases sitting between them. The CDR3 loop is CASSFGRVLEKLFF. CDR3 in DNA: TGTGCCAGCAGCTTTGGCAGGGTTTTAGAAAAACTGTTTTTT.

The V call is TRBV24-1, the J call TRBJ1-3; D gene ambiguous. The CDR3 is made up of 15 amino acids. Germline CDR1 is KGHDR and CDR2 is SFDVKD. V dropped 3 bases and J dropped 0 bases, with 8 bases sitting between them. The CDR3 here is CATSDPGSSGNTIYF. The CDR3 DNA sequence: TGTGCCACCAGTGATCCTGGCAGCTCTGGAAACACCATATATTTT.